The clone carrying this T cell receptor beta chain was counted only a few times. The data derive from a study of blood T cell repertoires in COVID-19. Study context: The study drew acute and convalescent COVID-19 samples from the United States, Italy and Spain. The cDNA or gDNA used as material had been derived from T cells, B-cell-depleted T cells, or PBMCs.

Germline V gene lookup returns CDR1 LGHDT and CDR2 YNNKEL (reference sequence). With V trimmed by 3 bases and J by 4 bases, 3 bases remained unmatched. The CDR3 sequence is 14 residues long. Source study methods: Amplification with reference gene primers provided the estimates of nucleated cell counts. Assay used: immunoSEQ multiplex PCR; TCRdb lists only in-frame clones, some missing. V and J calls and clone size are given by that table; D and trimming were obtained from the DNA. The data contain roughly 410,000 clones, more than 80% of them singletons. Sequencing used peripheral blood. The TCR originated in a man aged 40-50 years with acute or convalescent COVID-19. The rearrangement links TRBV3-1 (or the pseudogene TRBV3-2) to TRBJ1-5; TRBD1 matches 7 bases. In DNA, the CDR3 is TGTGCCAGCAGCCAGGGACAGATTAATCAGCCCCAGCATTTT. It specifies CASSQGQINQPQHF.